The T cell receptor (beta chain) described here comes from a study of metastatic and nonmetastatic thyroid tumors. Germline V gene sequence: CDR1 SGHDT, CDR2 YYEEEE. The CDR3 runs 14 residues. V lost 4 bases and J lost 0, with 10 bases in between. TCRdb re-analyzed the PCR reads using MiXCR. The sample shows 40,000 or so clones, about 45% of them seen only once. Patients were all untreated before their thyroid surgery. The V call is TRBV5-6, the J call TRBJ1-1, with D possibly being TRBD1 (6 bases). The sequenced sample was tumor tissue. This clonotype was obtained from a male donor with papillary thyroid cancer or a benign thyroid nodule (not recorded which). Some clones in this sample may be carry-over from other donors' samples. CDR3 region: CASSHRAVNTEAFF. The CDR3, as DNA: TGTGCCAGCAGCCACAGGGCGGTGAACACTGAAGCTTTCTTT.